In this sample, the clone carrying this TCR beta chain turned up many times. The antigen is undetermined. Construction of TCR beta libraries relied on iRepertoire HTBI primers and on Arm-PCR targeting CDR3 regions. A single record per CDR3 protein comes from TCRdb applying MiXCR to the multiplex PCR reads. This sample has hundreds of thousands of distinct CDR3 sequences, with 15% to 20% found just once. The time point denotes: newly diagnosed GD, antithyroid drugs for less than 3 months. RNA from PBMCs was the source of the TCR library. Diagnosis followed American Thyroid Association guidelines for Graves' disease. The CDR3 runs to 13 residues. V dropped 6 bases and J dropped 2 bases, with 10 bases sitting between them. Germline V gives CDR1 DFQATT, CDR2 SNEGSKA (reference sequence). The sample originates from a study of regulatory T cells in long-lasting Graves disease. General study points: Persistent disease preferred TRBV28, TRBJ1-2 and TRBJ2-5.

These data were also filed under a second study, of T cells in Graves' hyperthyroidism and ophthalmopathy.

The material sequenced was peripheral blood mononuclear cells (PBMCs), taken at new diagnosis, from a patient treated with antithyroid drugs. V is TRBV20-1 and J is TRBJ2-2; the D call may be TRBD1 or TRBD2 (5 bases each). This clonotype originated in a woman aged 40 to 65 with Graves disease. The CDR3 loop reads CSAGTLNTGELFF. The CDR3 nucleotides are TGCAGTGCCGGGACCCTTAACACCGGGGAGCTGTTTTTT.